Listed below are T cell receptor beta chains from one sample, sequenced in a study of sequential checkpoint blockade in melanoma. Data came from immunoSEQ multiplex PCR; TCRdb stores just in-frame clones and leaves some out. The data show around 5,000 clones, about 78% seen once. The sequencing here drew on CD8+ T cells sorted from blood (inferred from file names), taken from a patient given nivolumab and ipilimumab in sequence. The source is a human donor with melanoma. The CDR3 runs from the conserved cysteine through the conserved F or W. Fields, in order: J gene, clone size, V gene, D gene, CDR3 DNA, CDR3 protein. D genes are given only for firm matches. A row's size may be missing; if present it is once, few, many or a size class.

TRBJ2-3 | few | TRBV7-9 | TRBD2 | TGTGCCAGCGGGCCAGCGGGGGGGACCACAGATACGCAGTATTTT | CASGPAGGTTDTQYF
TRBJ1-2 | NA | TRBV5-8 | NA | TGTGCCAGCAGCTTGGAGGGGTTGGGCTATGGCTACACCTTC | CASSLEGLGYGYTF
TRBJ2-3 | NA | TRBV4-2 | NA | TGTGCCAGCAGCCAAGAGAGGGGGGGCGCCCCCGATACGCAGTATTTT | CASSQERGGAPDTQYF
TRBJ2-2 | NA | TRBV27 | NA | TGTGCCAGCAGGGAGGGCTCGAAAATAAACACCGGGGAGCTGTTTTTT | CASREGSKINTGELFF
TRBJ2-2 | NA | TRBV7-9 | NA | TGTGCCAGCAGCAAACCGGGACTCGCCGGGGAGCTGTTTTTT | CASSKPGLAGELFF
TRBJ2-7 | NA | TRBV5-6 | NA | TGTGCCAGCAGCTTGAACCTTCCGGGCGAGCAGTACTTC | CASSLNLPGEQYF
TRBJ1-2 | NA | TRBV28 | TRBD1 | TGTGCCAGCAGTTTGGACAGGGGGTATCGTGGCTACACCTTC | CASSLDRGYRGYTF
TRBJ1-2 | NA | TRBV5-8 | NA | TGTGCCAGCAGCTTGAGGGGTGTGGACTATGGCTACACCTTC | CASSLRGVDYGYTF
TRBJ2-5 | NA | TRBV4-3 | TRBD2 | TGCGCCAGCAGCCAAGATGGCGGAGTAGCGGGGGCAAAGACCCAGTACTTC | CASSQDGGVAGAKTQYF
TRBJ1-2 | NA | TRBV27 | NA | TGTGCCAGCAGTTTAGATCGGGCAGGGCCCTATGGCTACACCTTC | CASSLDRAGPYGYTF